This TCR beta chain was sequenced during a study of blood T cells in healthy people across ages. Broader study findings: The CMV status of each donor remained undetermined, and this could have confounded shifts in expanded clonotypes.

The authors ran a second PCR of about 6 to 12 cycles using a sample-barcoded 5' primer and a J-beta primer mix. Each of the samples gave a minimum of 2.5 million paired-end reads that contained CDR3. Each CDR3 protein gets one entry after TCRdb re-called the 5' RACE reads with MiXCR. The sample contains about 1.8 million distinct CDR3 sequences, 49% of which appear only once. The authors drew about 9.5 milliliters of peripheral blood from each donor. Per sample, no less than 5 micrograms of total RNA were extracted. V gave up 6 bases and J gave up 2 bases, with 15 bases separating them. The germline V gene has CDR1 ENHRY and CDR2 SYGVKD. CDR3 size: 15 residues. Regarding this clonotype: Its specificity is unknown.

The sequenced sample consisted of blood. This sequence originates from a woman aged 35 to 49 in good health. The rearrangement uses TRBV10-3 and TRBJ2-3; a weak D match, TRBD1 (6 bases). In nucleotides, the CDR3 is TGTGCCATCAGGGAGGACAGACATGACACAGATACGCAGTATTTT. This translates into CAIREDRHDTDTQYF.